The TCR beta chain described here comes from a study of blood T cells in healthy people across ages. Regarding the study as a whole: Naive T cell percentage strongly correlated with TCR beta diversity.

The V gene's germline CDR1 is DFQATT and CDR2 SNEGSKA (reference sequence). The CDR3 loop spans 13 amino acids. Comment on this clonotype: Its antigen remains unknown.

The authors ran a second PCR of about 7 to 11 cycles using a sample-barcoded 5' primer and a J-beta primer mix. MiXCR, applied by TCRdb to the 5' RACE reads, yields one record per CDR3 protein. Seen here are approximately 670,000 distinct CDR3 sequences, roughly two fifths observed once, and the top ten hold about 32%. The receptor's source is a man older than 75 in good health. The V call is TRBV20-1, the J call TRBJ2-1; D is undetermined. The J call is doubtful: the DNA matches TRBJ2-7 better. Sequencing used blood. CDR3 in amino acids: CSANVFSANEQYF. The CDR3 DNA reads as TGCAGTGCTAATGTTTTTTCCGCGAATGAGCAGTACTTC.